This TCR beta chain was captured by sequencing in a study of CD8 T cells in Susac syndrome (dated 2019 in TCRdb). Some background on the complete study: Among the Susac syndrome patients who were sequenced, clinically active disease was present in six and clinical remission was observed in under ten. At blood withdrawal, Susac syndrome patients were therapy-naive, treated with corticosteroids (with IVIg additionally given to some), or treated with IVIg alone. The study used repertoire sequencing to test whether antigen drove CD8+ T cell activation and differentiation in Susac syndrome. What the authors observed across the whole study: The number of individuals in the TCR sequencing and HLA analysis was acknowledged as relatively small. The CD4+ T cell repertoire of patients with Susac syndrome showed no detectable clonal expansion.

RNA was extracted using the RNeasy kit, and roughly 0.5 to 1 ug of the RNA was reverse transcribed with random hexamers. The immunoSEQ multiplex PCR assay, which covers 54 Vbeta and 13 Jbeta segments, was used to amplify TCR beta CDR3 regions. PCR amplification bias was corrected by using a synthetic template baseline for primer optimization and computational correction. The study's own analysis went as follows. Only productive sequences were kept, with reads annotated to V, D and J genes according to IMGT and analyzed in immunoSEQ Analyzer. To calculate clonality, Shannon entropy was normalized by log2 of the number of productive unique sequences and then subtracted from one. Public and private clones were assessed among the 100 most prevalent clones of each patient and control. Clones were defined as Susac-specific when absent from the healthy and MS cohorts, from 1052 published viral clones and from other ImmuneACCESS disease sequences. Using fastp at Q25 and MiXCR, TCRdb reprocessed the public reads and kept productive beta chains. Each CDR3 protein appears once, grouped with its most common genes and DNA. TCRdb assigned the V and J calls; the authors' analysis was not used. Here the sample has some 160,000 distinct CDR3 sequences; approximately 95% occur a single time. More than 0.075% of the sample goes to the ten largest clones.

For this clonotype: What antigen it recognizes has not been identified. It has no much larger one-base neighbor in the sample; base qualities were not kept.

The CDR3 holds 14 amino acids from the cysteine to the phenylalanine. CDR3 DNA only is kept here, 42 bases in frame from base 1. V loses 8 bases, J loses 3 bases, and the germline ends lie 16 bases apart. Taken from the germline V gene, the CDR1 and CDR2 loops are SQVTM and ANQGSEA. High-throughput TCR beta sequencing profiled peripheral blood CD8+ and CD4+ T cells from healthy donors, Susac syndrome patients and multiple sclerosis patients. The Susac syndrome patients fulfilled recently defined diagnostic criteria for either definite or probable disease. CD8+ TEMRA cells were enriched by FACS, while bulk CD8+ and CD4+ T cells were purified by magnetic negative isolation. Blood was drawn into EDTA tubes, processed within 24 hours, and PBMCs were isolated by density gradient centrifugation. PBMCs intended for TCR sequencing were cryopreserved in liquid nitrogen and thawed later in a water bath at 37 degrees C. The sorted or isolated CD4+, CD8+ and CD8+ TEMRA cells had a purity of 90% or higher.

The V and J genes are TRBV29-1 and TRBJ2-2; a weak D assignment points to TRBD1 (6 bases agree). The sequenced material came from CD4+ T cells from PBMCs. The receptor was derived from a human donor with Susac syndrome. The CDR3 corresponds to CSFTRTDYTGELFF. The DNA sequence is TGCAGCTTCACACGGACAGACTACACCGGGGAGCTGTTTTTT.